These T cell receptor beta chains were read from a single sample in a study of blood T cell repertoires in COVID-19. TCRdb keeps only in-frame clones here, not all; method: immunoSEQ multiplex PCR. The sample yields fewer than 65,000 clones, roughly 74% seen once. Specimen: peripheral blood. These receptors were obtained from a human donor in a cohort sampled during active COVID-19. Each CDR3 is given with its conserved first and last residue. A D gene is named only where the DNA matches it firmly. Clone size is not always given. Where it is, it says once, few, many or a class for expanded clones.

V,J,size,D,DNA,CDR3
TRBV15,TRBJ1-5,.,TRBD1,TGTGCCACCAGCAGGACCGACCGACAGGGGGCAAATCAGCCCCAGCATTTT,CATSRTDRQGANQPQHF
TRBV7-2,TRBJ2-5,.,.,TGTGCCAGCAGTTTTCGAGGCCCCCAAGAGACCCAGTACTTC,CASSFRGPQETQYF
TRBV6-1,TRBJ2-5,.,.,TGTGCCAGCAGTGAAGGCCGAAGGCGGGGCTCCCAAGAGACCCAGTACTTC,CASSEGRRRGSQETQYF
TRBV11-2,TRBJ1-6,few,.,TGTGCCAGCAGCAACGGGGGGGAGGGCTCACCCCTCCACTTT,CASSNGGEGSPLHF
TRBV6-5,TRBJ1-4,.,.,TGTGCCAGCAGCTTACCCGGGGGTCAGAGTGAAAAACTGTTTTTT,CASSLPGGQSEKLFF
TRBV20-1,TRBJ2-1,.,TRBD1,TGCAGTGCTCGGACAGGACTTGAGCAGTTCTTC,CSARTGLEQFF
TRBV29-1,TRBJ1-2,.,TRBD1,TGCAGCGTGGTGGGGGACAGGGGAGATTCGAGAGGCTACACCTTC,CSVVGDRGDSRGYTF
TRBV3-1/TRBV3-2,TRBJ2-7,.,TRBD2,TGTGCCAGCAGTCCCAACTGGGGGAGGGTAGCCTACGAGCAGTACTTC,CASSPNWGRVAYEQYF
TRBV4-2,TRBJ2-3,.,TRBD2,TGTGCCAGCAGCCAAGATGGTTGGACTAGCGGGAGTAAAACGCAGTATTTT,CASSQDGWTSGSKTQYF
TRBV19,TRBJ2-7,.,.,TGTGCCAGTAGTATATTGTACGGGGGAACCTACGAGCAGTACTTC,CASSILYGGTYEQYF
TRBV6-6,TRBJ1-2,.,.,TGTGCCAGCAGACTGGTGGAGGGTGGCTACACCTTC,CASRLVEGGYTF
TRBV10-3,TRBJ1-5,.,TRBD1,TGTGCCATCAGTGTGGGACAGTTAAATCAGCCCCAGCATTTT,CAISVGQLNQPQHF
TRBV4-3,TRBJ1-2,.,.,TGCGCCAGCAGCCAAGTGGGCAGGGCCACGGGCTACACCTTC,CASSQVGRATGYTF
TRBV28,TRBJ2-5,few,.,TGTGCCAGCAGTTTATCTCCCAGACTGGCGACCCAGTACTTC,CASSLSPRLATQYF
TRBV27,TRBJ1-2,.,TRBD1,TGTGCCAGCAGACCGGGACAGGTTGATAACTATGGCTACACCTTC,CASRPGQVDNYGYTF
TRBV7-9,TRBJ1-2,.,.,TGTGCCAGCAGCTTAGGAGGGAATGGCTACACCTTC,CASSLGGNGYTF
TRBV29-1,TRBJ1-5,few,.,TGCAGCGGGGCGGGGTCCCCCGGACAGCCCCAGCATTTT,CSGAGSPGQPQHF
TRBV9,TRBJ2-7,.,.,TGTGCCAGCAGCGTATCGGCGGCGTCCACCTACGAGCAGTACTTC,CASSVSAASTYEQYF
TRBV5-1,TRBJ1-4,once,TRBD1,TGCGCCAGCAGCCTTAAACGTCAGACAGGGGAGGATGAAAAACTGTTTTTT,CASSLKRQTGEDEKLFF
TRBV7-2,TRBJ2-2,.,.,TGTGCCAGCAGCCCCGACTCGGGTTGGACCGGGGAGCTGTTTTTT,CASSPDSGWTGELFF
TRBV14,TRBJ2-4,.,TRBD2,TGTGCCAGCAGCCAAGAAATGGGACTAGCGGGGGGTATTCAGTACTTC,CASSQEMGLAGGIQYF
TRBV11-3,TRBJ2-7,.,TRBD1,TGTGCCAGCAGCTTAGGGGGCGCCCGGGACAGGACCTACGAGCAGTACTTC,CASSLGGARDRTYEQYF
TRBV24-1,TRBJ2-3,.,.,TGTGCCACCAGTGATTTGGGATCGGCAGGAGGATTCACAGATACGCAGTATTTT,CATSDLGSAGGFTDTQYF
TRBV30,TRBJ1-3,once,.,TGTGCCTGGAGTCCTGGGCACACCATATATTTT,CAWSPGHTIYF
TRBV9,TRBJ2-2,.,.,TGTGCCAGCAGCGCCGCACAGGGTAACACCGGGGAGCTGTTTTTT,CASSAAQGNTGELFF
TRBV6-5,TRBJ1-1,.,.,TGTGCCATCGACTTGAACACTGAAGCTTTCTTT,CAIDLNTEAFF
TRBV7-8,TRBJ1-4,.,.,TGTGCCAGCAGAAAGGACAGCAATAATGAAAAACTGTTTTTT,CASRKDSNNEKLFF
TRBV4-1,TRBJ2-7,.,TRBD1,TGCGCCAGCAACACCGGGACAGGGGGCCGCGAGCAGTACTTC,CASNTGTGGREQYF
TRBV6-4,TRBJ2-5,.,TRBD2,TGTGCCAGCAGTGTGACGGGGGGGCTGTTTGGAGAGACCCAGTACTTC,CASSVTGGLFGETQYF
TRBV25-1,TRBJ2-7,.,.,TGTGCCAGCAGTGAATATGTCCAGGCTGAGCAGTACTTC,CASSEYVQAEQYF
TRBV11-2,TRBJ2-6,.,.,TGTGCCAGCAGCTTCAACACGGGGAGTGCTGGGGCCAACGTCCTGACTTTC,CASSFNTGSAGANVLTF
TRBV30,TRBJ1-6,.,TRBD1,TGTGCCTGGAGTGCCCCCGGGACAGTCGGGGATTCACCCCTCCACTTT,CAWSAPGTVGDSPLHF
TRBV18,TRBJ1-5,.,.,TGTGCCAGCTCACCCTCCGGGGGGGGCAATCAGCCCCAGCATTTT,CASSPSGGGNQPQHF
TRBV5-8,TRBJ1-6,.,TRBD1,TGTGCCAGCAGCCGGGGACAGGGAAATTCACCCCTCCACTTT,CASSRGQGNSPLHF
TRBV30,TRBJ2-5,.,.,TGTGCCTGGAGTGCCTACAGGGGGGGGGAGACCCAGTACTTC,CAWSAYRGGETQYF
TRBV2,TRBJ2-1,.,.,TGTGCCAGCAGCGCCTCGGGTACCTCTTCCAATGAGCAGTTCTTC,CASSASGTSSNEQFF
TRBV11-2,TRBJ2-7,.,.,TGTGCCAGCAGCCCAGGCTACGAGCAGTACTTC,CASSPGYEQYF
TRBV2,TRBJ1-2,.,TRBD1,TGTGCCAGCAGTCCCGACAGGGGAGACTATGGCTACACCTTC,CASSPDRGDYGYTF
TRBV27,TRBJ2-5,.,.,TGTGCCAGCAGTTTACATCCCCGGGTAGAGACCCAGTACTTC,CASSLHPRVETQYF
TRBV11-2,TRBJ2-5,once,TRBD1,TGTGCCAGCAGCCAATTGCATGGGACAGGGGGCAGAGAGACCCAGTACTTC,CASSQLHGTGGRETQYF
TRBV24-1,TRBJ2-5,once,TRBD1,TGTGCCACCAGTGATTCACGGGAACGAGGGACAGCCTCCCAAGAGACCCAGTACTTC,CATSDSRERGTASQETQYF
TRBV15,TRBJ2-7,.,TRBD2,TGTGCCACCAGCAGAGATCTGGGAGGGATCGCCTACGAGCAGTACTTC,CATSRDLGGIAYEQYF
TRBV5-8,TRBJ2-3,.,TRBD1,TGTGCCAGCAGCTTCGGGACAGTGAGCACAGATACGCAGTATTTT,CASSFGTVSTDTQYF
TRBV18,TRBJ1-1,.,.,TGTGCCAGCTCACCACATCCGTCACGGAGCGCTGAAGCTTTCTTT,CASSPHPSRSAEAFF
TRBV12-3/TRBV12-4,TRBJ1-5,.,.,TGTGCCAGCAGTGGACAGTCTCATCAGCCCCAGCATTTT,CASSGQSHQPQHF
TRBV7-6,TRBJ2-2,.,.,TGTGCCAGCAGCTCCTCTTTGGACAGCACCGGGGAGCTGTTTTTT,CASSSSLDSTGELFF
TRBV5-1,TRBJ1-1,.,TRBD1,TGCGCCAGCAGCTTCGGGACAGGGGGGGCGAACACTGAAGCTTTCTTT,CASSFGTGGANTEAFF
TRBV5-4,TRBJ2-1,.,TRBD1,TGTGCCAGCAGCCTGTTTGGGACAGGGATGAATGAGCAGTTCTTC,CASSLFGTGMNEQFF
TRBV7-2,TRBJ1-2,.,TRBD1,TGTGCCAGCAGCCCGACGACAGGGAACTATGGCTACACCTTC,CASSPTTGNYGYTF
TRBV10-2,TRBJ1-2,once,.,TGCGCCAGCAGTGAAGGGGTTGGTGGCTACACCTTC,CASSEGVGGYTF
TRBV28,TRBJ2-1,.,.,TGTGCCAGCAGCTCAGGTGGCTCCTACAATGAGCAGTTCTTC,CASSSGGSYNEQFF
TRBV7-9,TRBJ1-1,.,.,TGTGCCAGCAGCCCTTGGGACTCCGGAGAAACTGAAGCTTTCTTT,CASSPWDSGETEAFF
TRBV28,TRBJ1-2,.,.,TGTGCCAGCACGTCGAGGGAGGGCTACACCTTC,CASTSREGYTF
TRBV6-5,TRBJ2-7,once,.,TGTGCCAGCAACCTCAGCGCAGGGCCAACCTACGAGCAGTACTTC,CASNLSAGPTYEQYF